The 8 T cell receptor beta chains below come from one sample, sequenced in a study of CD8+ T cells in alopecia areata. RNA was extracted and reverse transcribed into cDNA as the sequencing template. Profiling relied on immunoSEQ multiplex PCR, and the TCRdb table lists in-frame clones only, not all of them. The sample shows 200,000 to 250,000 clones, 35% to 45% of them seen only once. Treatment reported: oral pan-JAK inhibitor, 5-10 mg twice daily. Material: CD4+ T cells sorted from blood, obtained between weeks 30 and 35, from a patient treated with tofacitinib. All receptors derive from a human donor with alopecia areata.

V and J are TRBV30 and TRBJ1-6; 10 positions agree with TRBD1. CDR1 is GTSNPN and CDR2 is SVGIG in the germline V gene (reference sequence). This CDR3 is 15 amino acids long. Trimming cost V 0 bases and J 7 bases; bases outside gene matches: 3. CDR3 bases: TGTGCCTGGAGTGTGGGGGACAGGGGAAATTCACCCCTCCACTTT. It yields the protein CAWSVGDRGNSPLHF.

This clone was seen a handful of times. This chain connects TRBV19 to TRBJ1-5, with unresolved D. This CDR3 has 14 amino acids. Germline V gives CDR1 LNHDA, CDR2 SQIVND (reference sequence). The V gene lost 1 base and the J gene lost 5 bases, with 9 bases spanning the gap. CDR3 amino acids: CASSIVSRDQPQHF. For the CDR3, the DNA is TGTGCCAGTAGTATAGTTAGTCGTGATCAGCCCCAGCATTTT.

This clone was picked up a small number of times. The chain recombines TRBV7-9 with TRBJ1-2; 7 bases are a match to TRBD1. CDR1 and CDR2 from the germline V gene are SEHNR and FQNEAQ (reference sequence). The V segment lost 5 bases and the J segment 4 bases; nucleotides outside the gene matches: 10. The CDR3 covers 15 residues. CDR3 in amino acids: CASSPETGSVYGYTF. The CDR3, as DNA: TGTGCCAGCAGCCCGGAGACAGGGTCTGTCTATGGCTACACCTTC. The whole variable domain, filled in from reference TRBV7-9 and TRBJ1-2, reads DTGVSQNPRHKITKRGQNVTFRCDPISEHNRLYWYRQTLGQGPEFLTYFQNEAQLEKSRLLSDRFSAERPKGSFSTLEIQRTEQGDSAMYLCASSPETGSVYGYTFGSGTRLTVV.

The chain couples TRBV29-1 to TRBJ1-1; D is unclear. Trimming stripped 7 bases from V and 7 bases from J, with 16 bases between. CDR1 SQVTM and CDR2 ANQGSEA come from the germline V gene. The CDR3 contains 12 residues. CDR3 in DNA: TGCAGCGCCTACTTAATTCCCGTTGAAGCTTTCTTT. Its translation: CSAYLIPVEAFF.

Only a few counts were recorded for this clone. The chain employs TRBV11-1 and TRBJ1-1, with 10 nucleotides matching TRBD1. The germline gives CDR1 SGHAT, CDR2 FQDESV (reference sequence). The CDR3 consists of 14 residues. The V gene end was trimmed by 6 bases and the J gene end by 4 bases; junction bases not matched to a gene: 5. The CDR3 region is CASRRQGAATEAFF. The CDR3 DNA sequence: TGTGCCAGCAGACGACAGGGGGCAGCCACTGAAGCTTTCTTT.

This clone was counted between two and nine times. J is TRBJ2-5 and V is TRBV10-2, with 7 bases that match TRBD2. The germline gives CDR1 WSHSY, CDR2 SAAADI. With V trimmed by 8 bases and J by 2 bases, 5 bases remained unmatched. The CDR3 is made up of 13 amino acids. CDR3 sequence: CASSRGEQETQYF. CDR3 in DNA: TGCGCCAGCTCCCGGGGGGAGCAAGAGACCCAGTACTTC.

This clone has more than one count but fewer than ten. The gene calls are TRBV5-1 and TRBJ1-2; no reliable D call. Germline CDR1 SGHRS, CDR2 YFSETQ. The CDR3 has 12 amino acids. Between the trimmed V and J ends, which lost 6 bases and 11 bases, there was a span of 17 bases. The CDR3 sequence is CASKPDGERYTF. The DNA for the CDR3 is TGCGCCAGCAAGCCAGATGGGGAGAGATACACCTTC.

This clone was seen only a few times. The rearrangement joins TRBV18 to TRBJ1-5, with 7 bases lining up with TRBD1. V shed 2 bases and J 3 bases; nucleotides not matched to a gene: 4. Per the germline V gene, CDR1 is KGHSH and CDR2 is LQKENI. This CDR3 region has 15 residues. CDR3 amino acids: CASSPLKGANQPQHF. The DNA of the CDR3 is TGTGCCAGCTCACCATTAAAGGGGGCCAATCAGCCCCAGCATTTT.